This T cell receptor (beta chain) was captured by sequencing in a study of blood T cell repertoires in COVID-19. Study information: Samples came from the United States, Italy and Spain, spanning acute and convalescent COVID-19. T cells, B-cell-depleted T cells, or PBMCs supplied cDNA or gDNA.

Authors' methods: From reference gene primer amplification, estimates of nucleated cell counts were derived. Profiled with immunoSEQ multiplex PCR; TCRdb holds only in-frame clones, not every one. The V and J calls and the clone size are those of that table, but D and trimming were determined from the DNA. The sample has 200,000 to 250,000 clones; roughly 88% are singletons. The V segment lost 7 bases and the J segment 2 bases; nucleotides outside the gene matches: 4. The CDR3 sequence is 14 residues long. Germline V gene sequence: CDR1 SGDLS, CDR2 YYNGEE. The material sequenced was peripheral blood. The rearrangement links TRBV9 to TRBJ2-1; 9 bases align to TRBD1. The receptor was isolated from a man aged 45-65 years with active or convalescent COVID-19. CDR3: CASGRQGAYNEQFF. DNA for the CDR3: TGTGCCAGCGGACGACAGGGGGCCTACAATGAGCAGTTCTTC. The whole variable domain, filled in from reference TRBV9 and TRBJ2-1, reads DSGVTQTPKHLITATGQRVTLRCSPRSGDLSVYWYQQSLDQGLQFLIQYYNGEERAKGNILERFSAQQFPDLHSELNLSSLELGDSALYFCASGRQGAYNEQFFGPGTRLTVL.